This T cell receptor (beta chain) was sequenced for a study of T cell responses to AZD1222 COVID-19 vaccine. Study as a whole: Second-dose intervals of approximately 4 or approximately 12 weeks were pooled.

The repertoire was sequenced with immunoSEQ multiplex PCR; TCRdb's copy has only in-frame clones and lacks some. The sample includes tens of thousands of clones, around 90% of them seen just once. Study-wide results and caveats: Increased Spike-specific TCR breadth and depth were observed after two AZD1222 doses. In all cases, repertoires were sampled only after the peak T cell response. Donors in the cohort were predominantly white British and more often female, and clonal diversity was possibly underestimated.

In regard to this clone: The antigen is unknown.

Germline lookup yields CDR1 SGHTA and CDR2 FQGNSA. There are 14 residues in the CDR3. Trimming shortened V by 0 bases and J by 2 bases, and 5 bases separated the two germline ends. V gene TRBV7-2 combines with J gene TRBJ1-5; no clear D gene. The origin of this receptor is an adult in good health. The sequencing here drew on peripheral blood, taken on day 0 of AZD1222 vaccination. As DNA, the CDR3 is TGTGCCAGCAGCTTAGCAAGGGGCAATCAGCCCCAGCATTTT. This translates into CASSLARGNQPQHF.